Listed here are 26 T cell receptor beta chains from one sample, sequenced in a study of identical twins. One entry per CDR3 protein results from TCRdb running MiXCR on the 5' RACE reads. The sample includes roughly 470,000 distinct CDR3 sequences, around 15% of them seen just once. This sample was also put to use in a study of yellow fever vaccine responses in identical twins.

Sequenced input: CD4+ T cells sorted from blood. These receptors were obtained from a woman younger than 35 in good health.

At least ten counts were recorded for this clonotype. V gene TRBV5-1 combines with J gene TRBJ1-4; TRBD1 aligns across 10 bases. J lost 0 bases, V lost 4 bases, and 0 bases had no gene match. From germline, CDR1 is SGHRS and CDR2 YFSETQ. This CDR3 is 15 amino acids long. The CDR3 DNA reads TGCGCCAGCAGCGGACAGGGGGCAACTAATGAAAAACTGTTTTTT. Protein product: CASSGQGATNEKLFF.

The rearrangement uses TRBV20-1 and TRBJ1-5; maybe TRBD1 (6 bases). Germline V lookup: CDR1 DFQATT, CDR2 SNEGSKA (reference sequence). Deletions cut 6 bases from V and 5 bases from J, with 23 bases between. The CDR3 spans 16 residues. CDR3: CSAWRGGAGFYQPQHF. The CDR3 DNA reads as TGCAGTGCCTGGAGGGGGGGCGCAGGATTTTATCAGCCCCAGCATTTT.

This clonotype has a count of ten or more. The chain links TRBV3-1 to TRBJ2-6; D unresolved. The CDR3 consists of 15 residues. The V and J ends lost 0 bases and 2 bases respectively, with 5 bases between them. Germline V gene sequence: CDR1 LGHDT, CDR2 YNNKEL (reference sequence). The CDR3 DNA follows: TGTGCCAGCAGCCAAGACAGTACTGGGGCCAACGTCCTGACTTTC. It translates to CASSQDSTGANVLTF.

The V gene is TRBV5-1, the J gene TRBJ2-6; D unresolved. The CDR3 runs 15 residues. CDR1 SGHRS and CDR2 YFSETQ come from the germline V gene. Between the trimmed V and J ends, which lost 5 bases and 0 bases, there was a span of 9 bases. CDR3 DNA: TGCGCCAGCAGTTTCTTGAGCTCTGGGGCCAACGTCCTGACTTTC. Translated, it gives CASSFLSSGANVLTF.

This clonotype was counted only a few times. The chain employs TRBV7-2 and TRBJ2-5; 8 positions match TRBD2. Germline values: CDR1 SGHTA, CDR2 FQGNSA. The CDR3 loop spans 14 amino acids. The V segment lost 6 bases and the J segment 5 bases; nucleotides outside the gene matches: 8. The CDR3 reads CASRPSGSGETQYF. The CDR3 region has the DNA TGTGCCAGCAGACCGAGCGGGAGCGGGGAGACCCAGTACTTC.

This clonotype was detected a few times. This chain connects TRBV29-1 to TRBJ2-2; no clear D gene. Germline assignment: CDR1 SQVTM and CDR2 ANQGSEA. The V and J ends lost 0 bases and 6 bases respectively, with 17 bases between them. The CDR3 spans 16 residues. The CDR3: CSVEEVSQRHSGELFF. The CDR3 DNA reads as TGCAGCGTTGAAGAAGTGAGCCAGCGACACTCCGGGGAGCTGTTTTTT.

V gene TRBV21-1 combines with J gene TRBJ1-1; the DNA was not compared with TRBD1, the D call given in the table. TRBV21-1 constitutes a pseudogene. This CDR3 spans 14 amino acids. Here the CDR3 DNA reads TGTGCCAGCAGCAAAGTGGGACAGCACACTGAAGCTTTCTTT. As protein: CASSKVGQHTEAFF.

V gene TRBV7-2 combines with J gene TRBJ2-6; unclear D gene. Germline V gene sequence: CDR1 SGHTA, CDR2 FQGNSA. The CDR3 extends over 13 amino acids. Trimming removed 4 bases from V and 3 bases from J, with 4 bases in between. CDR3 nucleotides: TGTGCCAGCAGCTCTGGTGGGGCCAACGTCCTGACTTTC. Its protein product is CASSSGGANVLTF.

The table lists this clonotype with many counts. The V call is TRBV5-1, the J call TRBJ2-7; a possible D gene is TRBD1 (6 bases). V shed 2 bases and J shed 3 bases, with 9 bases lying between them. This CDR3 has 13 amino acids. Germline V gene sequence: CDR1 SGHRS, CDR2 YFSETQ. CDR3 region: CASSFPTGYEQYF. The CDR3, as DNA: TGCGCCAGCAGCTTCCCGACAGGCTACGAGCAGTACTTC.

V gene TRBV19 combines with J gene TRBJ1-6, with a tentative D call TRBD1 (5 bases). Germline V gene data show CDR1 as LNHDA and CDR2 as SQIVND (reference sequence). Trimming cost V 3 bases and J 4 bases, with 13 bases left between them. The CDR3 loop spans 16 amino acids. This CDR3 reads CASSISGGEYNSPLHF. CDR3 DNA sequence: TGTGCCAGTAGTATCTCCGGGGGAGAGTATAATTCACCCCTCCACTTT.

This clonotype was seen a few times. This chain links TRBV5-1 with TRBJ2-7, with D tentatively TRBD1 (6 bases). Trimming took off 4 bases at V and 7 bases at J, with 30 bases between the two ends. The CDR3 loop spans 18 amino acids. Germline CDR1 reads SGHRS; CDR2 reads YFSETQ. The CDR3 sequence: CASSPRPERQADFHEQYF. The CDR3 coding sequence is TGCGCCAGCAGCCCCCGGCCGGAACGACAGGCAGACTTTCATGAGCAGTACTTC.

This clonotype has a count of ten or more. V and J are TRBV7-8 and TRBJ2-4, with D perhaps matching TRBD1 or TRBD2 (5 bases each). The CDR3 totals 18 residues. Trimming removed 5 bases at V and 0 bases at J, with 20 bases between. Germline-derived CDR1 and CDR2 are SGHVS and FQNEAQ. The CDR3 loop reads CASSPRLFEGRAKNIQYF. The CDR3 DNA sequence: TGTGCCAGCAGCCCCCGTCTATTCGAGGGGCGAGCCAAAAACATTCAGTACTTC.

In this sample, this clonotype turned up a few times. The chain uses TRBV5-1 and TRBJ2-1; D could derive from TRBD1 or TRBD2 (5 bases each). Germline V gene lookup returns CDR1 SGHRS and CDR2 YFSETQ. V was clipped by 4 bases and J by 7 bases, with 27 bases between them. This CDR3 is 18 amino acids long. The CDR3 here is CASSKTAYRDPSRNEQFF. The CDR3 DNA reads as TGCGCCAGCAGCAAGACGGCTTACCGGGACCCTTCTCGAAATGAGCAGTTCTTC.

There are a few counts of this clonotype. J is TRBJ2-7 and V is TRBV11-2; the D gene is possibly TRBD2 (7 bases). Germline lookup yields CDR1 SGHAT and CDR2 FQNNGV. With 3 bases removed from V and 0 bases from J, the gap between germline ends came to 18 bases. The CDR3 sequence is 17 residues long. The CDR3 DNA reads as TGTGCCAGCAGCTTGAGGGGGGGGCTAGGAGGCTCCTACGAGCAGTACTTC. Amino acid sequence: CASSLRGGLGGSYEQYF.

Many counts were recorded for this clonotype. This chain connects TRBV7-3 to TRBJ2-1; D might be TRBD2 (7 bases). Trimming pared 2 bases from V and 6 bases from J, leaving 17 bases between. The germline V gene has CDR1 SGHTA and CDR2 FQGTGA. This CDR3 is built from 16 residues. CDR3 DNA sequence: TGTGCCAGCAGCTTATTACGGGGGGCGCTTACCAATGAGCAGTTCTTC. This codes for CASSLLRGALTNEQFF.

This clonotype was counted only a few times. V is TRBV20-1 and J is TRBJ2-1; 13 bases match TRBD2. Germline loops: CDR1 DFQATT, CDR2 SNEGSKA (reference sequence). Losses at the gene ends were 6 bases for V and 9 bases for J; bases not matched to a gene: 11. The CDR3 has 15 residues. In nucleotides, the CDR3 is TGCAGTGCCTCAACTAGCGGGAGGGCCTCGGTTGAGCAGTTCTTC. Translated, it gives CSASTSGRASVEQFF.

This chain connects TRBV28 to TRBJ2-7, with 7 bases matching TRBD1. Trimming at V came to 8 bases and at J to 2 bases, leaving 3 bases not matched to a gene. Germline-derived CDR1 and CDR2 are MDHEN and SYDVKM. There are 12 residues in the CDR3. CDR3: CASSDRPYEQYF. The CDR3 nucleotides read TGTGCCAGCTCGGACAGGCCCTACGAGCAGTACTTC.

This clonotype has at least ten counts. This chain connects TRBV4-2 to TRBJ2-2; D might be TRBD2 (7 bases). V dropped 1 base and J dropped 7 bases, with 16 bases sitting between them. Per germline, CDR1 LGHNA and CDR2 YNFKEQ. The CDR3 extends over 16 amino acids. This CDR3 reads CASSQAGQGRVGELFF. CDR3 DNA sequence: TGTGCCAGCAGCCAAGCGGGTCAGGGGAGGGTCGGGGAGCTGTTTTTT.

The chain uses TRBV12-3 or TRBV12-4 and TRBJ1-2; D might be TRBD1 (6 bases). This CDR3 has 15 amino acids. Trimming left V 6 bases short and J 8 bases short, with 22 bases between. CDR3 loop: CASSLIGGPDRGYTF. The CDR3 DNA reads TGTGCCAGCAGCCTTATCGGGGGCCCCGATAGAGGCTACACCTTC.

The rearrangement links TRBV10-1 to TRBJ2-1; 12 bases align to TRBD1. Trimming removed 4 bases from V and 9 bases from J; junction bases left unmatched: 4. CDR3 length: 14 residues. Looked up from germline, CDR1 is WNHNN and CDR2 is SYGVQD (reference sequence). Here the CDR3 reads CASSGGQGASEQFF. CDR3 in DNA: TGCGCCAGCAGTGGGGGACAGGGGGCGAGTGAGCAGTTCTTC.

This clonotype was seen only a few times. The V call is TRBV20-1, the J call TRBJ2-7, with 7 bases lining up with TRBD1. The CDR3 is made up of 14 amino acids. The germline V gene encodes CDR1 DFQATT and CDR2 SNEGSKA (reference sequence). The CDR3 DNA reads TGCAGCTCCACAGGGGTAGCTCAACCCTACGAGCAGTACTTC. Translation gives CSSTGVAQPYEQYF.

The table lists this clonotype with many counts. CDR3 bases: TGTGCCATCAAACGACAGGGTTGGGGGAACACTGAAGCTTTCTTT. It specifies CAIKRQGWGNTEAFF. The genes are TRBV10-3 and TRBJ1-1; 7 positions agree with TRBD1. Germline V gene data show CDR1 as ENHRY and CDR2 as SYGVKD. J gave up 1 base and V 7 bases, and 9 bases lay outside the gene matches. The CDR3 runs 15 residues.

This clonotype occurred a few times. This rearrangement joins TRBV7-9 to TRBJ2-3, with D unresolved. CDR1 and CDR2 (germline): SEHNR, FQNEAQ (reference sequence). Deletions cut 1 base from V and 6 bases from J, with 8 bases between. The CDR3 contains 13 residues. Here the CDR3 DNA reads TGTGCCAGCAGCTTAGTAGGTCGGGATACGCAGTATTTT. Amino acid sequence: CASSLVGRDTQYF.

This chain uses TRBV27 with TRBJ2-3; 14 bases match TRBD2. CDR3 length: 17 amino acids. V was pared by 3 bases and J by 4 bases, with 6 bases of the junction left unmatched. CDR1 and CDR2 (germline): MNHEY, SMNVEV (reference sequence). The CDR3 protein is CASSLVWGLAGADTQYF. The CDR3, as DNA: TGTGCCAGCAGTTTGGTATGGGGACTAGCGGGAGCAGATACGCAGTATTTT.

This clonotype turned up a few times. The gene calls are TRBV7-2 and TRBJ2-1, with 8 bases lining up with TRBD2. V trimming: 5 bases; J trimming: 4 bases; junction bases outside the gene matches: 13. CDR1 and CDR2 from the germline V gene are SGHTA and FQGNSA. The CDR3 length is 17 residues. The CDR3 loop reads CASSATPPGGGYNEQFF. CDR3 sequence (DNA): TGTGCCAGCAGCGCGACTCCCCCAGGCGGGGGGTACAATGAGCAGTTCTTC.

In this sample, this clonotype turned up a few times. The J gene is TRBJ2-7, the V gene TRBV7-8; D uncertain. The CDR3 has 14 amino acids. Trimming left V 1 base short and J 0 bases short, with 7 bases between. Germline CDR1 SGHVS, CDR2 FQNEAQ. The CDR3 region has the DNA TGTGCCAGCAGCTTAGGGAGACGCTCCTACGAGCAGTACTTC. Translated, it gives CASSLGRRSYEQYF.